This T cell receptor beta chain derives from a study of T cells in Graves' hyperthyroidism and ophthalmopathy. Fresh peripheral blood, more than 9 ml, yielded the PBMCs. The sample holds a few counts of this clonotype. The antigen is unknown. Researchers took RNA transcripts and amplified the TCR beta CDR3 regions from them. Primed by the HTBI set, a first-round RT-PCR was run on the TCR CDR3. TCRdb itself ran the multiplex PCR reads through MiXCR, one entry per CDR3 protein. The table has about 400,000 distinct CDR3 sequences, roughly 15% seen once. Points from the study as a whole: The authors' 13 V-J model separated ophthalmopathy from stable hyperthyroidism. The model identified upcoming ophthalmopathy a median about 7.1 months ahead of onset.

V was pared by 0 bases and J by 5 bases, with 16 bases between. Germline loops: CDR1 KGHSH, CDR2 LQKENI. The CDR3 covers 16 residues. This sequence joins TRBV18 and TRBJ2-5; either TRBD1 or TRBD2 may fit D (5 bases each). The origin of this receptor is a man aged 18 to 30 with Graves' ophthalmopathy. Sequences were obtained from blood. The CDR3 sequence: CASSPPDMRGSETQYF. CDR3 in DNA: TGTGCCAGCTCACCACCGGACATGAGGGGTTCGGAGACCCAGTACTTC.